This T cell receptor beta chain stems from a study of CD8+CD57+ T cells in acquired aplastic anemia. V was pared by 6 bases and J by 8 bases, with 5 bases of the junction left unmatched. The CDR3 runs to 13 residues. Germline values: CDR1 KGHSH, CDR2 LQKENI. The template for TCR beta VDJ and CDR3 sequence profiling was genomic DNA. One entry per CDR3 protein, called by TCRdb with MiXCR from the reads. The sample yields more than 150,000 distinct CDR3 sequences, around half seen once. This rearrangement joins TRBV18 to TRBJ1-4; 8 bases agree with TRBD1. The receptor was derived from a human donor in good health. Material: sorted CD4+, CD8+, or CD8+CD57+ T cells (not recorded which) from PBMCs. The CDR3, as DNA: TGTGCCAGCTCCAGGGGGCAGGAAGAAAAACTGTTTTTT. Translating it yields CASSRGQEEKLFF.